The 11 T cell receptor beta chains listed next were all sequenced from one sample in a study of response to subunit inactivated influenza vaccine. TCRdb processed the RT-PCR reads anew with MiXCR; each CDR3 protein has one entry. The data show approximately 700,000 distinct CDR3 sequences, approximately 14% seen once. The specimen was PBMCs from blood, collected 11 to 12 days after vaccination. The receptors come from a man aged 50 or older who received an inactivated influenza vaccine.

This clonotype has just a few counts. The chain couples TRBV20-1 to TRBJ2-3, with D possibly being TRBD2 (6 bases). CDR3 length: 15 amino acids. Germline CDR1 and CDR2: DFQATT and SNEGSKA (reference sequence). Trimming stripped 6 bases from V and 5 bases from J, with 21 bases between. This chain's CDR3 is CSAGLNEMGGDTQYF. CDR3 nucleotide sequence: TGCAGTGCCGGGCTGAACGAAATGGGGGGAGATACGCAGTATTTT.

This clonotype was counted only a few times. The chain couples TRBV2 to TRBJ1-6, with TRBD1 matching over 9 bases. The ends lost 4 bases at V and 7 bases at J; junction bases unmatched: 2. This CDR3 has 14 residues. Germline V gene sequence: CDR1 SNHLY, CDR2 FYNNEI. CDR3 protein: CASSVQGANSPLHF. The CDR3 DNA follows: TGTGCCAGCAGTGTACAGGGGGCGAATTCACCCCTCCACTTT.

V is TRBV4-2 and J is TRBJ2-1; possibly TRBD2 for D (6 bases). Germline V gene lookup returns CDR1 LGHNA and CDR2 YNFKEQ. The length of the CDR3 is 16 residues. V was cut by 0 bases and J by 0 bases, with 9 bases left in between. The CDR3 region is CASSQDLGGSYNEQFF. The CDR3 DNA reads as TGTGCCAGCAGCCAAGATTTGGGGGGCTCCTACAATGAGCAGTTCTTC.

Only a few counts were recorded for this clonotype. The chain couples TRBV7-2 to TRBJ1-5; weak D call: TRBD1 (5 bases). Germline V gives CDR1 SGHTA, CDR2 FQGNSA. Trimming shortened V by 0 bases and J by 6 bases, and 12 bases separated the two germline ends. The CDR3 covers 15 residues. DNA for the CDR3: TGTGCCAGCAGCTTAGCGCAGGGATGGAGTCAGCCCCAGCATTTT. It is translated as CASSLAQGWSQPQHF.

The sample holds a few counts of this clonotype. The rearrangement links TRBV30 to TRBJ2-3; either TRBD1 or TRBD2 may fit D (6 bases each). The V gene's germline CDR1 is GTSNPN and CDR2 SVGIG (reference sequence). V was clipped by 5 bases and J by 2 bases, with 23 bases between them. This CDR3 has 17 residues. The CDR3 reads CAWHARGPLKDTDTQYF. The CDR3 DNA sequence: TGTGCCTGGCATGCACGGGGGCCCTTAAAAGACACAGATACGCAGTATTTT.

This clonotype has only a few counts. This chain uses TRBV11-2 with TRBJ2-3, with 8 bases fitting TRBD2. Trimming took 6 bases from V and 4 from J; bases not matched to a gene: 15. Germline V lookup: CDR1 SGHAT, CDR2 FQNNGV. This CDR3 has 17 amino acids. CDR3 DNA: TGTGCCAGCAGAAAAAGGGGAGCGGGAGCGTTCCCAGATACGCAGTATTTT. This translates into CASRKRGAGAFPDTQYF.

The sample holds many counts of this clonotype. J is TRBJ1-4 and V is TRBV12-3 or TRBV12-4; tentative D call: TRBD1 (6 bases). This CDR3 contains 14 residues. V was clipped by 6 bases and J by 8 bases, with 16 bases between them. This CDR3 is CASRPAGAGEKLFF. CDR3 DNA sequence: TGTGCCAGCAGACCAGCGGGGGCTGGCGAAAAACTGTTTTTT.

Many counts were recorded for this clonotype. The chain is built from TRBV6-1 and TRBJ2-1, with 15 bases fitting TRBD2. Germline V gives CDR1 MNHNS, CDR2 SASEGT. V was clipped by 6 bases and J by 1 base; unmatched bases: 1. The length of the CDR3 is 16 residues. CDR3 DNA: TGTGCCAGCAGGGGACTAGCGGGAGGTTCCTACAATGAGCAGTTCTTC. Protein sequence: CASRGLAGGSYNEQFF.

This clonotype has only a few counts. V gene TRBV7-8 combines with J gene TRBJ1-1; the D is unclear. The V gene lost 4 bases and the J gene lost 1 base, with 7 bases spanning the gap. Germline V gene data show CDR1 as SGHVS and CDR2 as FQNEAQ. The CDR3 consists of 13 residues. Here the CDR3 DNA reads TGTGCCAGCAGCTATGTAGAGAACACTGAAGCTTTCTTT. The encoded protein is CASSYVENTEAFF.

CDR3 residues: CASRWGGSSYEQYF. The CDR3 DNA follows: TGTGCCAGCAGGTGGGGGGGTAGCTCCTACGAGCAGTACTTC. The genes are TRBV2 and TRBJ2-7; 7 positions match TRBD2. J lost 0 bases, V lost 6 bases, and 5 bases had no gene match. In germline, CDR1 is SNHLY, CDR2 FYNNEI. The CDR3 runs to 14 residues.

This clonotype showed up many times. This rearrangement joins TRBV4-1 to TRBJ2-7, with TRBD1 as a possible D gene (5 bases). V was cut by 3 bases and J by 3 bases, with 12 bases left in between. The CDR3 is made up of 14 amino acids. CDR1 and CDR2 (germline): MGHRA, YSYEKL. For the CDR3, the DNA is TGCGCCAGCAGCCAGTGGGCAGGGAACTACGAGCAGTACTTC. Protein: CASSQWAGNYEQYF.